A selection of T cell receptor beta chains follows, all from one sample in a study of T-cell reconstitution after alpha-beta-depleted transplantation in children. MiXCR, applied by TCRdb to the PCR reads, yields one record per CDR3 protein. Seen here are roughly 350,000 distinct CDR3 sequences, around 15% observed once, and the top ten hold roughly two fifths. The starting material was PBMCs, mostly from graft donor cells, obtained 360 days after TCRalphabeta/CD19-depleted stem cell transplant. The source of these receptors is a male patient between 2 and 10 years old who had a stem cell transplant for acute lymphoblastic leukemia, so the T cells may come from the graft donor. Both conserved end residues are part of each CDR3. D genes are given only for firm matches. Some rows mark clone size as missing; the rest say once, few, many or name a class of expanded clone.

TRBV19	TRBD2	.	TRBJ2-2	CASSYGRIGELFF	TGTGCCAGTAGTTACGGGAGGATCGGGGAGCTGTTTTTT
TRBV2	TRBD2	.	TRBJ2-7	CASAGAGASGHPLGYF	TGTGCCAGCGCCGGAGCGGGGGCTAGCGGGCATCCACTAGGCTACTTC
TRBV12-3/TRBV12-4	.	.	TRBJ2-7	CASILRAPLYEQYF	TGTGCCAGCATTTTGAGGGCCCCCCTCTACGAGCAGTACTTC
TRBV7-3	.	few	TRBJ2-3	CASSLSSATDTQYF	TGTGCCAGCAGCCTATCCTCAGCAACAGATACGCAGTATTTT
TRBV10-3	TRBD2	.	TRBJ2-5	CAISEGGGQETQYF	TGTGCCATCAGTGAGGGGGGGGGCCAAGAGACCCAGTACTTC
TRBV7-3	.	.	TRBJ1-6	CASSLISRCYNSPLHF	TGTGCCAGCAGCTTAATATCCAGGTGTTATAATTCACCCCTCCACTTT
TRBV10-3	.	.	TRBJ2-1	CAISVTRQSTRGNEQFF	TGTGCCATCAGTGTAACCCGGCAATCGACGAGGGGCAATGAGCAGTTCTTC
TRBV12-3/TRBV12-4	TRBD2	many	TRBJ2-3	CASSRGLAGDTQYF	TGTGCCAGCAGTCGGGGACTAGCGGGAGATACGCAGTATTTT
TRBV15	TRBD2	few	TRBJ2-1	CATSRGLAGGNEQFF	TGTGCCACCAGCAGGGGACTAGCGGGAGGGAATGAGCAGTTCTTC
TRBV28	TRBD2	few	TRBJ2-7	CASTLSGKFSYEQYF	TGTGCCAGCACCCTGAGCGGGAAGTTCTCCTACGAGCAGTACTTC
TRBV21-1	.	few	TRBJ2-1	CASSKEVRGAGTFHNEQFF	TGTGCCAGCAGCAAAGAGGTCCGAGGGGCAGGGACCTTTCACAATGAGCAGTTCTTC
TRBV7-2	TRBD1	.	TRBJ1-6	CASSLEHTGDNSPLHF	TGTGCCAGCAGCTTAGAGCATACAGGGGATAATTCACCCCTCCACTTT
TRBV14	.	.	TRBJ1-2	CASSPALAKGFYGYTF	TGTGCCAGCAGCCCCGCCCTGGCTAAGGGCTTTTATGGCTACACCTTC
TRBV7-2	.	.	TRBJ1-1	CASSYLTGAGTEAFF	TGTGCCAGCAGCTACCTGACGGGGGCAGGCACTGAAGCTTTCTTT
TRBV12-3/TRBV12-4	TRBD2	.	TRBJ2-1	CASSFSLAWREGDEQFF	TGTGCCAGCAGTTTTTCCTTAGCGTGGCGGGAGGGGGATGAGCAGTTCTTC
TRBV6-5	.	many	TRBJ1-2	CASSYSVKVTGTF	TGTGCCAGCAGTTACTCCGTAAAGGTTACGGGCACCTTC
TRBV27	.	few	TRBJ2-7	CASSFAGARYEQYF	TGTGCCAGCAGTTTCGCCGGTGCGCGCTACGAGCAGTACTTC
TRBV15	.	.	TRBJ1-3	CATSRAKTDSGNTIYF	TGTGCCACCAGCAGAGCCAAGACGGATTCTGGAAACACCATATATTTT
TRBV12-5	.	.	TRBJ2-1	CASGLGRSRDYNEQFF	TGTGCTAGTGGTTTGGGGAGAAGTCGTGACTACAATGAGCAGTTCTTC
TRBV4-1	TRBD2	few	TRBJ2-3	CASSPRLAGGLDTQYF	TGCGCCAGCAGCCCTAGACTAGCGGGAGGGCTGGATACGCAGTATTTT
TRBV29-1	.	few	TRBJ2-2	CSVGTLTGLKNTGELFF	TGCAGCGTTGGAACACTGACAGGACTCAAGAACACCGGGGAGCTGTTTTTT
TRBV4-2	TRBD2	.	TRBJ2-1	CASSQDKTSGSPITF	TGTGCCAGCAGCCAAGATAAAACTAGCGGGAGCCCGATCACCTTC
TRBV4-3	TRBD2	.	TRBJ2-7	CASSQRSTGGLGEQYF	TGCGCCAGCAGCCAAAGGAGCACGGGAGGTCTTGGCGAGCAGTACTTC
TRBV6-5	.	.	TRBJ1-2	CASSPALDYGYTF	TGTGCCAGCAGTCCGGCTCTAGACTATGGCTACACCTTC
TRBV15	.	.	TRBJ2-1	CATSRVLTGTTQFF	TGTGCCACCAGCAGAGTCTTAACAGGGACTACCCAGTTCTTC
TRBV12-3/TRBV12-4	.	.	TRBJ2-7	CASSLAYTYEQYF	TGTGCCAGCAGTTTAGCGTATACTTACGAGCAGTACTTC
TRBV28	TRBD1	many	TRBJ2-7	CATKRQGDYEQYF	TGTGCCACGAAAAGACAGGGAGACTACGAGCAGTACTTC
TRBV20-1	.	few	TRBJ2-5	CSAIDGETQYF	TGCAGTGCCATAGACGGGGAGACCCAGTACTTC
TRBV2	TRBD1	few	TRBJ2-2	CASSPNRGPQDTGELFF	TGTGCCAGCAGTCCCAACAGGGGTCCCCAGGACACCGGGGAGCTGTTTTTT
TRBV29-1	TRBD2	.	TRBJ2-7	CSASSGYTYEQYF	TGCAGCGCCAGTAGCGGGTATACCTACGAGCAGTACTTC
TRBV4-1	.	.	TRBJ1-1	CASSPGRRDTEAFF	TGCGCCAGCAGCCCAGGGAGGAGGGACACTGAAGCTTTCTTT
TRBV4-1	TRBD2	.	TRBJ2-3	CASSPNLAGDLTDTQYF	TGCGCCAGCAGCCCCAACCTAGCGGGAGACCTCACAGATACGCAGTATTTT
TRBV4-3	.	few	TRBJ2-5	CASSQDEGIQETQYF	TGCGCCAGCAGCCAAGATGAAGGGATCCAAGAGACCCAGTACTTC
TRBV20-1	TRBD1	many	TRBJ1-2	CSAPRGGAFYGYTF	TGCAGTGCTCCCAGGGGGGGGGCGTTCTATGGCTACACCTTC
TRBV18	.	.	TRBJ2-7	CASFRDGSYEQYF	TGTGCCAGTTTCCGGGACGGATCCTACGAGCAGTACTTC
TRBV18	TRBD1	.	TRBJ1-6	CASSLTGENSPLHF	TGTGCCAGCTCACTGACAGGGGAAAATTCACCCCTCCACTTT
TRBV3-1	TRBD2	few	TRBJ2-2	CASSQDILAGLRELFF	TGTGCCAGCAGCCAAGATATCCTAGCGGGGTTACGGGAGCTGTTTTTT
TRBV5-1	.	few	TRBJ2-3	CASSLDSGLGDTQYF	TGCGCCAGCAGCTTGGACTCGGGACTTGGTGATACGCAGTATTTT
TRBV5-6	TRBD1	few	TRBJ1-2	CASSSYRTGVMSYGYTF	TGTGCCAGCAGCTCCTACCGGACAGGGGTAATGTCCTATGGCTACACCTTC
TRBV10-3	.	many	TRBJ2-3	CAISVGPSTDTQYF	TGTGCCATCAGTGTCGGGCCGAGCACAGATACGCAGTATTTT
TRBV6-2/TRBV6-3	TRBD1	few	TRBJ2-4	CASSPQGAVAKNIQYF	TGTGCCAGCAGTCCGCAGGGGGCCGTAGCCAAAAACATTCAGTACTTC
TRBV6-1	.	.	TRBJ2-2	CASTYLTNTGELFF	TGTGCCAGCACGTACCTAACGAACACCGGGGAGCTGTTTTTT
TRBV7-2	.	.	TRBJ1-6	CASSRYNSPLHF	TGTGCCAGCAGCCGATATAATTCACCCCTCCACTTT
TRBV20-1	.	.	TRBJ1-5	CSASDRYQPQHF	TGCAGTGCTAGCGACAGATATCAGCCCCAGCATTTT
TRBV29-1	TRBD2	many	TRBJ2-3	CSVVTSGRKADTQYF	TGCAGCGTGGTGACTAGCGGGAGGAAGGCCGATACGCAGTATTTT
TRBV20-1	.	.	TRBJ2-1	CSARGRRDYAEQFF	TGCAGTGCTAGAGGACGGAGAGACTACGCTGAGCAGTTCTTC
TRBV10-3	.	few	TRBJ2-5	CAISDPSGGGETQYF	TGTGCCATCAGTGATCCTAGCGGAGGGGGGGAGACCCAGTACTTC
TRBV4-3	TRBD2	.	TRBJ2-7	CASSQDILAGSSYEQYF	TGCGCCAGCAGCCAAGATATTCTAGCGGGAAGCTCCTACGAGCAGTACTTC
TRBV20-1	TRBD2	.	TRBJ2-3	CSARGGTSGTWADTQYF	TGCAGTGCTAGAGGTGGTACTAGCGGGACTTGGGCAGATACGCAGTATTTT
TRBV7-2	.	few	TRBJ2-2	CASSLVGATGELFF	TGTGCCAGCAGCTTAGTAGGGGCCACCGGGGAGCTGTTTTTT